This T cell receptor (beta chain) was retrieved from a study of PD-1 blockade in classical Hodgkin lymphoma. A note on this clone: No antigen is known for it.

CDR1 and CDR2 from the germline V gene are SGHAT and FQNNGV. This CDR3 is built from 16 residues. The ends were cut back, 0 bases at V and 5 bases at J, with 17 bases in the middle. Overall study results and limits: CD4+ TCR diversity climbed significantly by C4D1, unlike CD8+ TCR diversity. Patients newly diagnosed and complete responders had comparable baseline diversity.

The assay was immunoSEQ multiplex PCR, and TCRdb's table has in-frame clones only and misses some. The table records some 64,000 clones, 75% to 90% of them present only once. Each of the patients experienced relapse following autologous stem cell transplantation, and their brentuximab vedotin exposure differed. Classifying best responses yielded complete response, partial response or progressive disease. V and J are TRBV11-2 and TRBJ2-7; perhaps TRBD1 as D (7 bases). The clonotype was recovered from a human donor with classical Hodgkin lymphoma. The sequenced sample was peripheral blood mononuclear cells (PBMCs), obtained at baseline. CDR3 nucleotide sequence: TGTGCCAGCAGCTTAGAGTTCGGGGGACAGAGGCACGAGCAGTACTTC. This codes for CASSLEFGGQRHEQYF.